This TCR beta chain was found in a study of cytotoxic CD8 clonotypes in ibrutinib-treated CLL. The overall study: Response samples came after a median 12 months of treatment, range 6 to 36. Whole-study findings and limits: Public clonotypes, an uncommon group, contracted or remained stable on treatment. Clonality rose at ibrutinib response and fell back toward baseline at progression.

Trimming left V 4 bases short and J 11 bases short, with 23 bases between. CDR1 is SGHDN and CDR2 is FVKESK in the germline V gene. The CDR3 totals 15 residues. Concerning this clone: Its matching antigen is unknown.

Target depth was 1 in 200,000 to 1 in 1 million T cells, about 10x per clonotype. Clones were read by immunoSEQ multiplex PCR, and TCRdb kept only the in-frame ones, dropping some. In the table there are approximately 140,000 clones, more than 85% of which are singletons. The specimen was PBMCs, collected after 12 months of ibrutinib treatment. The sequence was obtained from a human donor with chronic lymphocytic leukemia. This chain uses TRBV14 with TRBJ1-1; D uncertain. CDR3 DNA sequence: TGTGCCAGCAGCCCCTCCCGGGGTGGGGTATCTGGTGCTTTCTTT. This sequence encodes CASSPSRGGVSGAFF.